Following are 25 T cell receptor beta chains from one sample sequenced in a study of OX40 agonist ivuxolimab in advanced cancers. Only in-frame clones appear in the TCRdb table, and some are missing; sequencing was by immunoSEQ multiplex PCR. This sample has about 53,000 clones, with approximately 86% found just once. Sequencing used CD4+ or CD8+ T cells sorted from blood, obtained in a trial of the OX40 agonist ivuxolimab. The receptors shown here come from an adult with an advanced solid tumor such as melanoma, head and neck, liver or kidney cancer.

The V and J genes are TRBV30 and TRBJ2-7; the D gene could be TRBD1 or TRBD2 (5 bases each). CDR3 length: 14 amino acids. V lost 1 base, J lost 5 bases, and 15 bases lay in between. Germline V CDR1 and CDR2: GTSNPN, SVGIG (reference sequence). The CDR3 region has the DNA TGTGCCTGGAGTGGGACGGGGTGGGGCCACGAGCAGTACTTC. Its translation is CAWSGTGWGHEQYF.

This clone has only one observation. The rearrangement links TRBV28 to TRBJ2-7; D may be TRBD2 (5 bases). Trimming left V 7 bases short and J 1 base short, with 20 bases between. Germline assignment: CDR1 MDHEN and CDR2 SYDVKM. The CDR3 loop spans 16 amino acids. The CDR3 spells CASTLRTGPKSYEQYF. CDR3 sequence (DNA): TGTGCCAGCACATTACGGACTGGTCCAAAATCCTACGAGCAGTACTTC.

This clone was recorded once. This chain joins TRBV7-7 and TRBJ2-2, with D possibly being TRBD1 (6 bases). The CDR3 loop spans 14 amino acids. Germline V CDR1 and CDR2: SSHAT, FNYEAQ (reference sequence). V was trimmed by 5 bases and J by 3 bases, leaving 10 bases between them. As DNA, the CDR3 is TGTGCCAGCAGCCCAACAGGGTACACCGGGGAGCTGTTTTTT. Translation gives CASSPTGYTGELFF.

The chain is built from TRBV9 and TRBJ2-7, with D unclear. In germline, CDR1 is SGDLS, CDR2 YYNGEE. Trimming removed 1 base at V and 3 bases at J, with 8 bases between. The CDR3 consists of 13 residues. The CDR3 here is CASSVFPHYEQYF. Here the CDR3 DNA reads TGTGCCAGCAGCGTATTCCCTCACTACGAGCAGTACTTC.

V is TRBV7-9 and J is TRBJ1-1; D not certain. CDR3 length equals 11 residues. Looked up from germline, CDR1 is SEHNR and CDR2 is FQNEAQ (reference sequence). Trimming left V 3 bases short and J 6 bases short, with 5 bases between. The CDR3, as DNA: TGTGCCAGCAGCTTTTTCCCTGAAGCTTTCTTT. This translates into CASSFFPEAFF.

CDR3 amino acids: CASSPSRGYEQYV. DNA of the CDR3: TGTGCCAGCAGCCCAAGCAGGGGATACGAGCAGTACGTC. This chain uses TRBV7-8 with TRBJ2-7, with D maybe TRBD1 (6 bases). Germline V gene lookup returns CDR1 SGHVS and CDR2 FQNEAQ. The V end lost 5 bases, the J end lost 4 bases, and 12 bases lay between the germline ends. This CDR3 has 13 residues.

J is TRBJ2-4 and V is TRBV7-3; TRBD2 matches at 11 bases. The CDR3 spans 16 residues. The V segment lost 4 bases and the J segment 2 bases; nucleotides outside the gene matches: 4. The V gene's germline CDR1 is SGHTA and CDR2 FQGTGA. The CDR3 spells CASSSLAGDPKNIQYF. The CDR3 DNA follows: TGTGCCAGCAGCTCACTAGCGGGAGATCCCAAAAACATTCAGTACTTC.

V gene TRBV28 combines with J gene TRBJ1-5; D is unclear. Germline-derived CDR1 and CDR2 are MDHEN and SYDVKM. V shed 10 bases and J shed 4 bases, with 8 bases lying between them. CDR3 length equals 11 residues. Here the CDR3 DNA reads TGTGCCACTGGGCGGAATCAGCCCCAGCATTTT. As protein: CATGRNQPQHF.

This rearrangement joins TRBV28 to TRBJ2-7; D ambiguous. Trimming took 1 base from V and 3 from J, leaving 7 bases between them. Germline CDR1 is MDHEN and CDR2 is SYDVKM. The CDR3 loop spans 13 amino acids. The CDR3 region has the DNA TGTGCCAGCAGTTTATCTGGGGTCTACGAGCAGTACTTC. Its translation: CASSLSGVYEQYF.

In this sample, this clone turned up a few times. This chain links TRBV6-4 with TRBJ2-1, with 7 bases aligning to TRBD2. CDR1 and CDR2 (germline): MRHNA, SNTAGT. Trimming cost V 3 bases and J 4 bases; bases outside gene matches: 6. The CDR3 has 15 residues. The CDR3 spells CASSDASGRYNEQFF. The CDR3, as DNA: TGTGCCAGCAGTGATGCTAGCGGTCGATACAATGAGCAGTTCTTC.

This CDR3 reads CASSPVGAADQPQHF. The CDR3 bases are TGTGCCAGCAGCCCAGTAGGGGCAGCGGATCAGCCCCAGCATTTT. The chain recombines TRBV28 with TRBJ1-5, with D possibly TRBD1 on 5 matching bases. This CDR3 has 15 amino acids. The V end was cut by 6 bases, the J end by 5 bases, with 17 bases between. Germline assignment: CDR1 MDHEN and CDR2 SYDVKM.

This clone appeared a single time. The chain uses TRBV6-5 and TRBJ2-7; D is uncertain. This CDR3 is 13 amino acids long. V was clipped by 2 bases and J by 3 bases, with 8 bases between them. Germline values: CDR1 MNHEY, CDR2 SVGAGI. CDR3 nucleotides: TGTGCCAGCAGTTACAGCGAAAGCTACGAGCAGTACTTC. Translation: CASSYSESYEQYF.

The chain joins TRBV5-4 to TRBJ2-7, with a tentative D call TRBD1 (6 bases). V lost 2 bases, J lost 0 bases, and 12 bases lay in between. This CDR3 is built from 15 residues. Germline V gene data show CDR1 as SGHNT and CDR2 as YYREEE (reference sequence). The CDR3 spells CASSLAGESSYEQYV. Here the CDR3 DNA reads TGTGCCAGCAGCTTAGCAGGGGAGAGCTCCTACGAGCAGTACGTC.

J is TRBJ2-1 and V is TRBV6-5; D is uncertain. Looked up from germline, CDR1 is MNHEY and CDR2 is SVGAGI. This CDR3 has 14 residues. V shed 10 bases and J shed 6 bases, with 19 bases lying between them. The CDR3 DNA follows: TGTGCCATCCAACAGATTGGATTCACCAATGAGCAGTTCTTC. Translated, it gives CAIQQIGFTNEQFF.

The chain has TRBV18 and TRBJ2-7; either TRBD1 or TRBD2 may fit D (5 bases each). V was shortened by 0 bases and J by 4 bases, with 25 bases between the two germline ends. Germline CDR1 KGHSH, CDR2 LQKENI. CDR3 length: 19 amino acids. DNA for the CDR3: TGTGCCAGCTCACCACCGGGGGACCTTCCGAGACAGACAGTGTACGAGCAGTACGTC. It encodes CASSPPGDLPRQTVYEQYV.

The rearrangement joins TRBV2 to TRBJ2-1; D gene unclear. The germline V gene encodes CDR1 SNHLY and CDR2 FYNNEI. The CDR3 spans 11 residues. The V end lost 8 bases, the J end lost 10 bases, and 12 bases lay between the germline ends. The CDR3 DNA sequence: TGTGCCAGCGGGCTCCGTGGCGAGCAGTTCTTC. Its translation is CASGLRGEQFF.

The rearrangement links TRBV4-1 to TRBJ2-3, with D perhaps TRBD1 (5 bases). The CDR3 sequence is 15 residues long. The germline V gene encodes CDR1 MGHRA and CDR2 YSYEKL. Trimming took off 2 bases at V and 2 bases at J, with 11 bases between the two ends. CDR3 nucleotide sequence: TGCGCCAGCAGCCAACAAGCAGGGATCACAGATACGCAGTATTTT. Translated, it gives CASSQQAGITDTQYF.

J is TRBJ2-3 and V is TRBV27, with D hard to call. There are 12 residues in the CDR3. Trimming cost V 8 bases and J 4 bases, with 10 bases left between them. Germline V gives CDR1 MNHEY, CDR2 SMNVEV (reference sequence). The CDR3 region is CASASMPDTQYF. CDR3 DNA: TGTGCCAGCGCCTCAATGCCAGATACGCAGTATTTT.

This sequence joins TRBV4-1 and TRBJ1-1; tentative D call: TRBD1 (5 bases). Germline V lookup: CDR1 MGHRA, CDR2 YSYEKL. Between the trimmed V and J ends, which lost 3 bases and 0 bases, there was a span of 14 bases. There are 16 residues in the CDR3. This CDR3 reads CASSHAGGGMNTEAFF. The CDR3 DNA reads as TGCGCCAGCAGCCACGCCGGCGGGGGAATGAACACTGAAGCTTTCTTT.

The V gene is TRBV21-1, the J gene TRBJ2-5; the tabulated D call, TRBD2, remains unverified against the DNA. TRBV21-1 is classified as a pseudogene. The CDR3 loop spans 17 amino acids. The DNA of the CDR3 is TGTGCCAGCAGGGGACTAGCGGGGAGGACTAATGGGGAGACCCAGTACTTC. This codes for CASRGLAGRTNGETQYF.

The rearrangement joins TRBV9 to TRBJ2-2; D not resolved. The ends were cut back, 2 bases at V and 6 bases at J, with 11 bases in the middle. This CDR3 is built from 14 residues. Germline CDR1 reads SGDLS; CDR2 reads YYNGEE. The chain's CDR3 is CASSVPQRSGELFF. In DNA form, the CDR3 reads TGTGCCAGCAGCGTTCCCCAGAGGTCCGGGGAGCTGTTTTTT.

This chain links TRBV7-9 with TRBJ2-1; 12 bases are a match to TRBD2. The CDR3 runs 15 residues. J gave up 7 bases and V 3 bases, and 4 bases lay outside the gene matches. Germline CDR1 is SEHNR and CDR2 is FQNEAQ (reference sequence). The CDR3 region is CASSLSLAGGNEQFF. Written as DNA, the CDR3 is TGTGCCAGCAGCTTGAGCCTAGCGGGAGGGAATGAGCAGTTCTTC.

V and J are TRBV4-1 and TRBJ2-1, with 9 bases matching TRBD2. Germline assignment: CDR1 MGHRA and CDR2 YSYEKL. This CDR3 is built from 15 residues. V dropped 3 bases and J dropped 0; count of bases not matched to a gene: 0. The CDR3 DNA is TGCGCCAGCAGCCATAGCGGGAGCTCCTACAATGAGCAGTTCTTC. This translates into CASSHSGSSYNEQFF.

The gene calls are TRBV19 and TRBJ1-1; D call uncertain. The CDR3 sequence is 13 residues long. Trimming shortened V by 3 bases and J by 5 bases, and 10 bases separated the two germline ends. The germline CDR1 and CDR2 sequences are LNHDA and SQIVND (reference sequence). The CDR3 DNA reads TGTGCCAGTAGTATTCAGGAAGGGACTGAAGCTTTCTTT. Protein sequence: CASSIQEGTEAFF.

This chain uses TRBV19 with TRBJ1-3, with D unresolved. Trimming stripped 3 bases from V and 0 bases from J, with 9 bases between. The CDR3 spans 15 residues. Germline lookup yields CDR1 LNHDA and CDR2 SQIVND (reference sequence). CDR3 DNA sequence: TGTGCCAGTAGTATGAGTCAGGACTCTGGAAACACCATATATTTT. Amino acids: CASSMSQDSGNTIYF.